These 29 T cell receptor beta chains were sequenced from one sample in a study of control samples from healthy donors and cancer patients. Some clones are missing from TCRdb's copy, which holds only in-frame ones; the method was immunoSEQ multiplex PCR. The repertoire holds 150,000 or so clones, with roughly 93% as singletons. The sample taken for sequencing was blood. The receptors were gathered from an older woman in good health.

V is TRBV3-1 (or the pseudogene TRBV3-2) and J is TRBJ1-1; TRBD1 agrees at 8 bases. The germline V gene encodes CDR1 LGHDT and CDR2 YNNKEL (reference sequence). Germline trimming cut 6 bases from V and 4 bases from J; bases unmatched to any gene: 7. This CDR3 comprises 14 residues. In DNA, the CDR3 is TGTGCCAGCAGTCTAGGACAGGGAGGCACTGAAGCTTTCTTT. Translated, it gives CASSLGQGGTEAFF.

This chain joins TRBV3-1 (or the pseudogene TRBV3-2) and TRBJ1-1; tentatively, D is TRBD1 (6 bases). The CDR3 loop spans 16 amino acids. Trimming stripped 0 bases from V and 4 bases from J, with 15 bases between. Per germline, CDR1 LGHDT and CDR2 YNNKEL (reference sequence). The CDR3: CASSQDRWGLGTEAFF. The CDR3 nucleotides are TGTGCCAGCAGCCAAGATCGTTGGGGGCTTGGCACTGAAGCTTTCTTT.

V gene TRBV16 combines with J gene TRBJ1-1, with D uncertain. Germline values: CDR1 KGHSY, CDR2 FQNENV. V shed 5 bases and J shed 1 base, with 2 bases lying between them. CDR3 size: 11 residues. Here the CDR3 reads CASSKNTEAFF. CDR3 bases: TGTGCCAGCAGCAAGAACACTGAAGCTTTCTTT.

V gene TRBV5-1 combines with J gene TRBJ2-2; the match to TRBD2 covers 8 bases. The germline V gene has CDR1 SGHRS and CDR2 YFSETQ. The CDR3 sequence is 16 residues long. The junction had 3 bases not matched to a gene; V was cut back by 2 bases and J by 0 bases. The CDR3 DNA is TGCGCCAGCAGCTTTGGACTAGCCCCGAACACCGGGGAGCTGTTTTTT. Its translation: CASSFGLAPNTGELFF.

This chain uses TRBV18 with TRBJ2-2; the D gene is possibly TRBD1 (9 bases). V lost 2 bases to trimming and J lost 4 bases, with 17 bases between them. CDR1 and CDR2 from the germline V gene are KGHSH and LQKENI. The CDR3 length is 17 residues. DNA of the CDR3: TGTGCCAGCTCACCAATAGCGGGACAGGGTAGCACCGGGGAGCTGTTTTTT. Protein product: CASSPIAGQGSTGELFF.

The rearrangement joins TRBV29-1 to TRBJ1-2, with D unresolved. Germline V gene lookup returns CDR1 SQVTM and CDR2 ANQGSEA. The CDR3 consists of 11 residues. The CDR3 DNA reads as TGCACCACCTCTCGGGGTAGCGGCTACACCTTC. It codes for CTTSRGSGYTF.

This chain connects TRBV5-6 to TRBJ1-3; 9 bases match TRBD1. The V gene end was trimmed by 7 bases and the J gene end by 0 bases; junction bases not matched to a gene: 8. Germline V lookup: CDR1 SGHDT, CDR2 YYEEEE. The CDR3 has 16 residues. The CDR3 sequence is CASRDRGTNSGNTIYF. The CDR3 DNA is TGTGCCAGCCGTGACAGGGGGACTAACTCTGGAAACACCATATATTTT.

This chain uses TRBV5-6 with TRBJ1-2; D may be TRBD1 (5 bases). Germline V gives CDR1 SGHDT, CDR2 YYEEEE. The CDR3 sequence is 14 residues long. The V and J ends lost 4 bases and 0 bases respectively, with 10 bases between them. CDR3 loop: CASSNSGTNYGYTF. The CDR3 DNA reads TGTGCCAGCAGCAATTCAGGGACTAACTATGGCTACACCTTC. The complete variable domain, with remaining parts taken from reference TRBV5-6 and TRBJ1-2, reads DAGVTQSPTHLIKTRGQQVTLRCSPKSGHDTVSWYQQALGQGPQFIFQYYEEEERQRGNFPDRFSGHQFPNYSSELNVNALLLGDSALYLCASSNSGTNYGYTFGSGTRLTVV.

The chain combines TRBV19 with TRBJ1-2; 8 positions agree with TRBD1. Germline V gene sequence: CDR1 LNHDA, CDR2 SQIVND (reference sequence). After removal of 10 bases from V and 8 bases from J, the junction contained 6 bases not matched to a gene. There are 11 residues in the CDR3. This chain's CDR3 is CATEDREGYTF. CDR3 DNA: TGTGCCACCGAGGACAGGGAAGGCTACACCTTC.

This chain joins TRBV7-9 and TRBJ2-7; 10 bases match TRBD1. Trimming at V came to 5 bases and at J to 4 bases, leaving 11 bases not matched to a gene. The germline CDR1 and CDR2 sequences are SEHNR and FQNEAQ (reference sequence). This CDR3 is 16 amino acids long. DNA of the CDR3: TGTGCCAGCAGCCTAGGTTTTGGGACAGGGGTATACGAGCAGTACTTC. This gives the protein CASSLGFGTGVYEQYF.

The CDR3 DNA sequence: TGTGCCAGCTCACCACAACGACAGGGGGCGAGCTATGGCTACACCTTC. This sequence encodes CASSPQRQGASYGYTF. The V call is TRBV18, the J call TRBJ1-2; 10 positions match TRBD1. Per germline, CDR1 KGHSH and CDR2 LQKENI. The CDR3 covers 16 residues. Germline trimming cut 1 base from V and 4 bases from J; bases unmatched to any gene: 6. Combining the CDR3 with reference TRBV18 and TRBJ1-2 gives the whole variable domain NAGVMQNPRHLVRRRGQEARLRCSPMKGHSHVYWYRQLPEEGLKFMVYLQKENIIDESGMPKERFSAEFPKEGPSILRIQQVVRGDSAAYFCASSPQRQGASYGYTFGSGTRLTVV.

A single count supports this clone. V is TRBV6-5 and J is TRBJ1-3; possibly TRBD1 for D (6 bases). CDR1 is MNHEY and CDR2 is SVGAGI in the germline V gene. V lost 8 bases to trimming and J lost 3 bases, with 17 bases between them. CDR3 length equals 15 residues. CDR3 bases: TGTGCCAGCTCCGAAGGGGGGGCGCGTGGAAACACCATATATTTT. This codes for CASSEGGARGNTIYF.

The gene calls are TRBV20-1 and TRBJ1-2; tentative D call: TRBD1 (5 bases). Trimming shortened V by 3 bases and J by 7 bases, and 6 bases separated the two germline ends. The CDR3 is made up of 10 amino acids. Per germline, CDR1 DFQATT and CDR2 SNEGSKA (reference sequence). The CDR3 loop is CSASQGGYTF. CDR3 coding DNA: TGCAGTGCTAGCCAGGGTGGCTACACCTTC.

V and J are TRBV13 and TRBJ1-2; TRBD1 aligns across 7 bases. In germline, CDR1 is PRHDT, CDR2 FYEKMQ (reference sequence). The CDR3 has 13 amino acids. V gave up 5 bases and J gave up 4 bases; unmatched junction bases: 4. This chain's CDR3 is CASSLGQIYGYTF. The CDR3 DNA is TGTGCCAGCAGCCTGGGACAGATCTATGGCTACACCTTC.

This clone was observed a single time. Other DNA sequences of this sample code for an identical CDR3. The rearrangement joins TRBV7-9 to TRBJ1-2, with D possibly matching TRBD1 (5 bases). Per germline, CDR1 SEHNR and CDR2 FQNEAQ (reference sequence). Trimming left V 2 bases short and J 2 bases short, with 12 bases between. This CDR3 contains 15 residues. The CDR3 bases are TGTGCCAGCAGCTTATCCCCGACAGTCAACTATGGCTACACCTTC. Residues: CASSLSPTVNYGYTF.

The sample holds a few counts of this clone. The chain couples TRBV29-1 to TRBJ2-7; maybe TRBD2 (6 bases). Trimming pared 3 bases from V and 3 bases from J, leaving 18 bases between. The germline V gene encodes CDR1 SQVTM and CDR2 ANQGSEA. This CDR3 is built from 15 residues. CDR3 amino acids: CSVEGGLGKNYEQYF. As DNA, the CDR3 is TGCAGCGTTGAGGGGGGACTGGGGAAAAACTACGAGCAGTACTTC.

The chain employs TRBV7-6 and TRBJ2-2, with 12 nucleotides matching TRBD2. The CDR3 totals 16 residues. The junction had 4 bases not matched to a gene; V was cut back by 5 bases and J by 3 bases. CDR1 is SGHVS, CDR2 FNYEAQ, per germline. CDR3 in DNA: TGTGCCAGCAGCCCCGGGACTAGCGGGCACACCGGGGAGCTGTTTTTT. This gives the protein CASSPGTSGHTGELFF.

The chain uses TRBV15 and TRBJ1-2; unclear D gene. The germline gives CDR1 LNHNV, CDR2 YYDKDF (reference sequence). The CDR3 runs to 14 residues. The ends were cut back, 0 bases at V and 3 bases at J, with 8 bases in the middle. The CDR3 loop is CATSRDGQDYGYTF. As DNA, the CDR3 is TGTGCCACCAGCAGAGACGGGCAGGACTATGGCTACACCTTC.

The chain employs TRBV4-3 and TRBJ2-2; 8 positions match TRBD1. Germline CDR1 and CDR2: LGHNA and YSLEER. The CDR3 consists of 14 residues. J gave up 7 bases and V 4 bases, and 5 bases lay outside the gene matches. CDR3 bases: TGCGCCAGCAGCCCGGGACAGGATAGCGGGGAGCTGTTTTTT. This encodes CASSPGQDSGELFF.

The gene calls are TRBV3-1 (or the pseudogene TRBV3-2) and TRBJ2-7; D assignment may be TRBD1 or TRBD2 (5 bases each). In germline, CDR1 is LGHDT, CDR2 YNNKEL (reference sequence). The CDR3 has 14 residues. Trimming took 0 bases from V and 6 from J, leaving 12 bases between them. DNA for the CDR3: TGTGCCAGCAGCCAAGATCCGGGACCTTTCGAGCAGTACTTC. Translating it yields CASSQDPGPFEQYF.

V usage is TRBV3-1 (or the pseudogene TRBV3-2) and J usage is TRBJ1-3; D is undetermined. V was clipped by 1 base and J by 0 bases, with 7 bases between them. Germline-derived CDR1 and CDR2 are LGHDT and YNNKEL (reference sequence). There are 15 residues in the CDR3. CDR3 DNA sequence: TGTGCCAGCAGCCAAGGATATAGCTCTGGAAACACCATATATTTT. Its translation: CASSQGYSSGNTIYF.

This clone showed up just a few times. The same CDR3 also results from other DNA sequences found in this sample. The chain combines TRBV3-1 (or the pseudogene TRBV3-2) with TRBJ1-2; D unresolved. V lost 1 base to trimming and J lost 5 bases, with 5 bases between them. Per germline, CDR1 LGHDT and CDR2 YNNKEL (reference sequence). This CDR3 has 12 residues. CDR3 in amino acids: CASSQGDYGYTF. The CDR3, as DNA: TGTGCCAGCAGCCAAGGCGATTATGGCTACACCTTC.

This chain connects TRBV11-3 to TRBJ2-2; tentative D call: TRBD1 (6 bases). Trimming cost V 3 bases and J 1 base, with 21 bases left between them. This CDR3 region has 19 residues. CDR1 and CDR2 (germline): SGHNT, YENEEA. The CDR3 protein is CASSFIKGQPIRNTGELFF. CDR3 sequence (DNA): TGTGCCAGCAGCTTCATCAAGGGACAACCAATTCGGAACACCGGGGAGCTGTTTTTT.

The chain uses TRBV6-5 and TRBJ1-5, with 7 positions matching TRBD1. Germline CDR1 MNHEY, CDR2 SVGAGI. With V trimmed by 6 bases and J by 3 bases, 8 bases remained unmatched. The CDR3 contains 15 residues. CDR3 loop: CASSRDRGFNQPQHF. The CDR3 DNA reads TGTGCCAGCAGCCGGGACAGAGGATTCAATCAGCCCCAGCATTTT.

The V gene is TRBV18, the J gene TRBJ1-3, with D maybe TRBD1 (6 bases). Trimming stripped 1 base from V and 0 bases from J, with 10 bases between. The CDR3 contains 16 residues. Germline CDR1 KGHSH, CDR2 LQKENI. The CDR3 here is CASSPQGGISGNTIYF. The CDR3 nucleotides are TGTGCCAGCTCACCACAGGGGGGAATCTCTGGAAACACCATATATTTT.

This chain connects TRBV7-2 to TRBJ1-2; TRBD1 aligns across 10 bases. Germline loops: CDR1 SGHTA, CDR2 FQGNSA. Trimming took 1 base from V and 6 from J; bases not matched to a gene: 8. This CDR3 has 16 amino acids. The CDR3 DNA follows: TGTGCCAGCAGCTTAGTCCCGGGGACAGGGGAGGATGGCTACACCTTC. Its translation: CASSLVPGTGEDGYTF.

This chain links TRBV7-2 with TRBJ1-1, with a tentative D call TRBD1 (6 bases). CDR1 SGHTA and CDR2 FQGNSA come from the germline V gene. V gave up 5 bases and J gave up 4 bases, with 14 bases separating them. The CDR3 loop spans 14 amino acids. This CDR3 reads CASSKLQGGTEAFF. CDR3 nucleotide sequence: TGTGCCAGCAGCAAGCTACAGGGTGGCACTGAAGCTTTCTTT.

In this sample, this clone turned up a few times. CDR3 region: CASTSSGTQYF. In DNA form, the CDR3 reads TGTGCCAGCACCTCTAGCGGTACGCAGTATTTT. The rearrangement uses TRBV7-8 and TRBJ2-3; TRBD2 matches at 7 bases. V gave up 7 bases and J gave up 8 bases; unmatched junction bases: 3. Germline-derived CDR1 and CDR2 are SGHVS and FQNEAQ. This CDR3 has 11 amino acids.

CDR3 amino acids: CASSLGTGATNEKLFF. CDR3 bases: TGTGCCAGCAGCTTGGGGACAGGGGCAACTAATGAAAAACTGTTTTTT. The chain has TRBV5-4 and TRBJ1-4, with 9 bases aligning to TRBD1. The CDR3 runs to 16 residues. Germline V gene sequence: CDR1 SGHNT, CDR2 YYREEE (reference sequence). The junction had 0 bases not matched to a gene; V was cut back by 0 bases and J by 0 bases.